This TCR beta chain was identified during a study of technical replicates of blood from several donors. The CDR3 contains 13 residues. J was trimmed by 4 bases and V by 10 bases; bases with no gene match: 6. Germline V lookup: CDR1 ENHRY, CDR2 SYGVKD. Sequencing used immunoSEQ multiplex PCR; TCRdb keeps in-frame clones, though not all of them. The repertoire holds more than 65,000 clones, with about 92% as singletons. The clonotype originates from a human donor in good health. The sample was T cells isolated from PBMCs. This sequence joins TRBV10-3 and TRBJ2-3; 9 nucleotides line up with TRBD2. In DNA form, the CDR3 reads TGTGCCAGCGTGGCGGGAGGGCCAGATACGCAGTATTTT. Amino acids: CASVAGGPDTQYF.